This T cell receptor (beta chain) was found in a study of patients and donors after allogeneic stem cell transplantation. TCRdb re-analysed the RT-PCR reads in MiXCR, keeping a single row per CDR3 protein. The repertoire consists of about a million distinct CDR3 sequences, with roughly 18% occurring once and the leading ten covering approximately 5.9%. V lost 6 bases and J 2 bases, leaving 5 bases between the germline ends. This CDR3 spans 11 amino acids. Germline V gene data show CDR1 as LGHNT and CDR2 as FRNRAP. The chain employs TRBV12-5 and TRBJ2-7; D uncertain. The sequence derives from a human donor who was either an allogeneic HSCT recipient or a stem cell or donor lymphocyte infusion donor (not recorded which). It is not recorded whose cells these are; they may come from a transplant donor. Sequencing was carried out using blood, either unsorted or a sorted T cell fraction (not recorded which). The CDR3: CASGRTYEQYF. The DNA for the CDR3 is TGTGCTAGTGGACGTACCTACGAGCAGTACTTC. Full variable domain (outside the CDR3, taken from reference TRBV12-5 and TRBJ2-7): DARVTQTPRHKVTEMGQEVTMRCQPILGHNTVFWYRQTMMQGLELLAYFRNRAPLDDSGMPKDRFSAEMPDATLATLKIQPSEPRDSAVYFCASGRTYEQYFGPGTRLTVT.